Listed below are T cell receptor beta chains from one sample, sequenced in a study of blood T cells in healthy people across ages. TCRdb re-derived calls from the 5' RACE reads in MiXCR, one entry per CDR3 protein. The sample has around 790,000 distinct CDR3 sequences, 44% seen once. Sequences were obtained from blood. The receptors here all came from a man in his sixties in good health. Each CDR3 is given with its conserved first and last residue. D genes are given only for firm matches. Where a row states a size, it is once, few, many or the class of an expanded clone; other rows omit it.

clone_size	v_call	j_call	d_call	cdr3_aa	cdr3_nt
.	TRBV11-1	TRBJ2-7	.	CASSPRASQGEQYF	TGTGCCAGCAGCCCCCGGGCCAGCCAAGGCGAGCAGTACTTC
.	TRBV6-6	TRBJ2-7	TRBD2	CASSYSRGGGPGTQYF	TGTGCCAGCAGTTACTCGAGAGGCGGGGGGCCAGGAACCCAGTACTTC
.	TRBV24-1	TRBJ2-4	.	CATSDGGIQYF	TGTGCCACCAGTGACGGGGGCATTCAGTACTTC
.	TRBV10-3	TRBJ2-7	.	CAMADSYEQYF	TGTGCCATGGCGGACTCCTACGAGCAGTACTTC
.	TRBV6-1	TRBJ1-1	.	CASSEARWENTEAFF	TGTGCCAGCAGTGAAGCGCGTTGGGAGAACACTGAAGCTTTCTTT
.	TRBV6-2/TRBV6-3	TRBJ2-5	TRBD2	CASSTGGVRETQYF	TGTGCCAGCAGTACGGGGGGGGTCCGAGAGACCCAGTACTTC
few	TRBV20-1	TRBJ2-1	TRBD2	CSATGLAGFNEQFF	TGCAGTGCTACCGGACTAGCGGGGTTTAATGAGCAGTTCTTC
few	TRBV3-1	TRBJ2-1	TRBD2	CASSPWGSGAYNEQFF	TGTGCCAGCAGCCCCTGGGGTAGCGGGGCCTACAATGAGCAGTTCTTC
.	TRBV9	TRBJ2-7	.	CASSADPGRSCEQYF	TGTGCCAGCAGCGCCGACCCGGGACGGAGCTGCGAGCAGTACTTC
.	TRBV20-1	TRBJ2-7	TRBD1	CSARDPGGRYEQYF	TGCAGTGCTAGAGATCCAGGGGGCCGCTACGAGCAGTACTTC
many	TRBV6-2/TRBV6-3	TRBJ1-2	TRBD1	CASSQGTGEIRYGYTF	TGTGCCAGCAGTCAGGGGACAGGCGAGATTCGTTATGGCTACACCTTC
.	TRBV6-6	TRBJ1-2	.	CASRNNEGGEDYGYTF	TGTGCCAGCAGAAACAACGAGGGCGGTGAAGACTATGGCTACACCTTC
few	TRBV6-5	TRBJ2-7	.	CASSYSNGVSYEQYF	TGTGCCAGCAGTTACTCGAATGGGGTCTCCTACGAGCAGTACTTC
.	TRBV11-2	TRBJ2-3	TRBD2	CASSNGLARMDTQYF	TGTGCCAGCAGCAATGGACTAGCTCGTATGGATACGCAGTATTTT
.	TRBV30	TRBJ1-2	.	CASYLEGPDYGYIF	TGTGCCTCGTACCTCGAGGGACCTGACTATGGCTACATCTTC
.	TRBV19	TRBJ1-1	.	CASSILGGENTEAFF	TGTGCCAGTAGTATACTCGGGGGCGAGAACACTGAAGCTTTCTTT
.	TRBV3-1	TRBJ2-3	TRBD2	CASSQSFPGLADDTQYF	TGTGCCAGCAGCCAAAGCTTCCCGGGACTAGCGGACGATACGCAGTATTTT